This T cell receptor beta chain is from a study of radiotherapy plus CTLA-4 blockade in lung cancer. At the level of the study: Disease control reached more than 30%, with objective responses in 15% to 20%.

TCRdb's table, derived via immunoSEQ multiplex PCR, lists solely in-frame clones and lacks some. Here the sample spans approximately 80,000 clones, more than 80% being singletons. Of note for this clone: Its antigen is unknown.

Study outcomes and limitations: Radiotherapy with ipilimumab was followed by blood expansion of tumor-derived clones. The best prediction of response reportedly came from early blood T cell clone dynamics, with interferon-beta.

Patients in the study, people with chemo-refractory metastatic non-small-cell lung cancer, received focal radiation plus ipilimumab CTLA-4 blockade. This CDR3 is 15 amino acids long. With 1 base removed from V and 0 bases from J, the gap between germline ends came to 7 bases. CDR1 and CDR2 from the germline V gene are LNHDA and SQIVND (reference sequence). The sequence was collected from a human donor with non-small cell lung cancer who had stable disease on radiotherapy plus ipilimumab. Sequences were derived from peripheral blood, sampled from a patient treated with radiotherapy plus ipilimumab. This chain links TRBV19 with TRBJ2-1; D unresolved. CDR3 nucleotide sequence: TGTGCCAGTAGTATAGCGTTGGCCTCCTACAATGAGCAGTTCTTC. Translating gives CASSIALASYNEQFF.